This entry lists 16 T cell receptor beta chains sequenced from one sample in a study of shared clonotypes between healthy human individuals. The method was immunoSEQ multiplex PCR; TCRdb's version includes in-frame clones alone and lacks a portion of them. The data show some 300,000 clones, 70% to 75% seen once. Sequenced sample: memory CD4+ T cells sorted from blood. Subset described: CD45RA-negative fraction. The receptor source for this set is a man younger than 40 in good health.

V gene TRBV5-4 combines with J gene TRBJ1-1, with a possible D match to TRBD1 (5 bases). Germline assignment: CDR1 SGHNT and CDR2 YYREEE (reference sequence). CDR3 length equals 15 residues. V lost 1 base, J lost 3 bases, and 13 bases lay in between. The CDR3 DNA follows: TGTGCCAGCAGCTTGAAGGCAGGGACGCACACTGAAGCTTTCTTT. Amino acid sequence: CASSLKAGTHTEAFF.

The rearrangement links TRBV7-9 to TRBJ2-1, with TRBD2 as a possible D gene (7 bases). Germline CDR1 SEHNR, CDR2 FQNEAQ (reference sequence). The ends were cut back, 4 bases at V and 0 bases at J, with 13 bases in the middle. This CDR3 has 16 residues. CDR3 residues: CASSSGGPSSYNEQFF. The CDR3 DNA follows: TGTGCCAGCAGCTCCGGGGGGCCCAGCTCCTACAATGAGCAGTTCTTC. Full variable domain (outside the CDR3, taken from reference TRBV7-9 and TRBJ2-1): DTGVSQNPRHKITKRGQNVTFRCDPISEHNRLYWYRQTLGQGPEFLTYFQNEAQLEKSRLLSDRFSAERPKGSFSTLEIQRTEQGDSAMYLCASSSGGPSSYNEQFFGPGTRLTVL.

In this sample, this clone turned up a few times. The CDR3 DNA reads TGTGCCATCAGTGAATCGGTGGGGGGTATTGAGCAGTTCTTC. Translating gives CAISESVGGIEQFF. This chain links TRBV10-3 with TRBJ2-1; possibly TRBD2 for D (6 bases). Trimming cost V 3 bases and J 9 bases, with 15 bases left between them. CDR1 is ENHRY, CDR2 SYGVKD, per germline. The CDR3 is made up of 14 amino acids.

This chain's CDR3 is CASSLVAGLEQYF. As DNA, the CDR3 is TGTGCCAGCAGCTTAGTGGCAGGGCTAGAGCAGTACTTC. The gene calls are TRBV7-2 and TRBJ2-7, with D maybe TRBD1 (5 bases). Trimming pared 1 base from V and 7 bases from J, leaving 11 bases between. Germline loops: CDR1 SGHTA, CDR2 FQGNSA. The CDR3 contains 13 residues.

V is TRBV19 and J is TRBJ2-1; perhaps D is TRBD1 or TRBD2 (5 bases each). CDR3 length: 12 amino acids. Trimming cost V 8 bases and J 3 bases, with 8 bases left between them. Germline V gene data show CDR1 as LNHDA and CDR2 as SQIVND (reference sequence). CDR3: CASGDRYNEQFF. In nucleotides, the CDR3 is TGTGCCAGTGGGGACCGCTACAATGAGCAGTTCTTC.

The chain employs TRBV7-2 and TRBJ2-1; D possibly corresponds to TRBD1 (6 bases). The V gene lost 7 bases and the J gene lost 6 bases, with 16 bases spanning the gap. Germline-derived CDR1 and CDR2 are SGHTA and FQGNSA. This CDR3 contains 14 residues. CDR3 protein: CASKTQDSGNEQFF. CDR3 nucleotide sequence: TGTGCCAGCAAGACCCAGGACAGCGGCAATGAGCAGTTCTTC.

The chain employs TRBV14 and TRBJ2-7; 12 nucleotides align to TRBD2. CDR3 length: 16 residues. Losses at the gene ends were 4 bases for V and 4 bases for J; bases not matched to a gene: 8. Looked up from germline, CDR1 is SGHDN and CDR2 is FVKESK. The CDR3: CASSPKGLAGLYEQYF. As DNA, the CDR3 is TGTGCCAGCAGCCCTAAGGGACTAGCGGGCCTTTACGAGCAGTACTTC.

This clone was seen only a few times. This sample also contains other DNA sequences that code for the same CDR3. The chain is built from TRBV6-1 and TRBJ1-5; D gene unclear. Between the trimmed V and J ends, which lost 1 base and 5 bases, there was a span of 9 bases. The CDR3 spans 14 residues. The germline V gene has CDR1 MNHNS and CDR2 SASEGT. The CDR3 DNA sequence: TGTGCCAGCAGTGAAGGAGGGAATGATCAGCCCCAGCATTTT. This gives the protein CASSEGGNDQPQHF.

V usage is TRBV27 and J usage is TRBJ2-6, with a tentative D call TRBD1 (5 bases). There are 16 residues in the CDR3. Looked up from germline, CDR1 is MNHEY and CDR2 is SMNVEV (reference sequence). Trimming took off 6 bases at V and 0 bases at J, with 12 bases between the two ends. CDR3 DNA: TGTGCCAGCAGCCGGACAACCATCTCTGGGGCCAACGTCCTGACTTTC. Amino acids: CASSRTTISGANVLTF.

This sequence joins TRBV7-2 and TRBJ1-4; no reliable D call. The CDR3 extends over 13 amino acids. Trimming left V 6 bases short and J 7 bases short, with 12 bases between. CDR1 and CDR2 (germline): SGHTA, FQGNSA. The CDR3 bases are TGTGCCAGCAGAAGATTTGTTTTTGAAAAACTGTTTTTT. It yields the protein CASRRFVFEKLFF. The entire variable domain, with the rest obtained from reference TRBV7-2 and TRBJ1-4, is as follows: GAGVSQSPSNKVTEKGKDVELRCDPISGHTALYWYRQSLGQGLEFLIYFQGNSAPDKSGLPSDRFSAERTGGSVSTLTIQRTQQEDSAVYLCASRRFVFEKLFFGSGTQLSVL.

The V call is TRBV30, the J call TRBJ2-6; D is uncertain. This CDR3 comprises 16 residues. V was clipped by 1 base and J by 0 bases, with 10 bases between them. Per germline, CDR1 GTSNPN and CDR2 SVGIG (reference sequence). The CDR3 loop is CAWSEGTISGANVLTF. In DNA form, the CDR3 reads TGTGCCTGGAGTGAGGGCACCATCTCTGGGGCCAACGTCCTGACTTTC.

There are a few counts of this clone. The chain has TRBV29-1 and TRBJ2-3; D gene unclear. The CDR3 spans 12 residues. Per the germline V gene, CDR1 is SQVTM and CDR2 is ANQGSEA. Trimming left V 1 base short and J 3 bases short, with 5 bases between. For the CDR3, the DNA is TGCAGCGTTGAAGCACAGACAGATACGCAGTATTTT. It is translated as CSVEAQTDTQYF.

The sample holds one count of this clone. This chain links TRBV7-2 with TRBJ2-4; 10 bases match TRBD2. The junction had 9 bases not matched to a gene; V was cut back by 1 base and J by 3 bases. The CDR3 length is 18 residues. The germline V gene has CDR1 SGHTA and CDR2 FQGNSA. The CDR3 nucleotides read TGTGCCAGCAGCTTAGAAGCGGGGGGGCGCTTAGGCAAAAACATTCAGTACTTC. Translated: CASSLEAGGRLGKNIQYF. The full variable domain, with the rest looked up from reference TRBV7-2 and TRBJ2-4, is GAGVSQSPSNKVTEKGKDVELRCDPISGHTALYWYRQSLGQGLEFLIYFQGNSAPDKSGLPSDRFSAERTGGSVSTLTIQRTQQEDSAVYLCASSLEAGGRLGKNIQYFGAGTRLSVL.

The chain employs TRBV5-1 and TRBJ2-1; D may be TRBD1 or TRBD2 (6 bases each). This CDR3 has 16 residues. V lost 0 bases and J lost 3, with 13 bases in between. Germline V lookup: CDR1 SGHRS, CDR2 YFSETQ. In nucleotides, the CDR3 is TGCGCCAGCAGCTTGGCCGGAGGGGGAATCTACAATGAGCAGTTCTTC. Its protein product is CASSLAGGGIYNEQFF.

Details on this clone: Within the sample, other DNA sequences also encode this same CDR3. The J gene is TRBJ2-1, the V gene TRBV7-9; TRBD2 aligns across 10 bases. After removal of 0 bases from V and 2 bases from J, the junction contained 1 base not matched to a gene. The CDR3 extends over 16 amino acids. Germline lookup yields CDR1 SEHNR and CDR2 FQNEAQ (reference sequence). CDR3 bases: TGTGCCAGCAGCTTAGCGCTAGCGGGAGCCTACAATGAGCAGTTCTTC. Translation gives CASSLALAGAYNEQFF.

V is TRBV5-1 and J is TRBJ1-1; TRBD1 aligns across 8 bases. The CDR3 has 15 amino acids. Trimming at V came to 0 bases and at J to 4 bases, leaving 5 bases not matched to a gene. Germline V lookup: CDR1 SGHRS, CDR2 YFSETQ. CDR3 region: CASSLGSGGVTEAFF. CDR3 nucleotide sequence: TGCGCCAGCAGCTTGGGGTCAGGGGGCGTCACTGAAGCTTTCTTT. The full variable domain, rest sourced from reference TRBV5-1 and TRBJ1-1, is KAGVTQTPRYLIKTRGQQVTLSCSPISGHRSVSWYQQTPGQGLQFLFEYFSETQRNKGNFPGRFSGRQFSNSRSEMNVSTLELGDSALYLCASSLGSGGVTEAFFGQGTRLTVV.